The TCR beta chain described here comes from a study of blood T cell repertoires in COVID-19. Study in general: Sites across the United States, Italy and Spain contributed samples from acute and convalescent COVID-19.

Per the germline V gene, CDR1 is GTSNPN and CDR2 is SVGIG (reference sequence). The CDR3 length is 14 residues. Trimming left V 0 bases short and J 4 bases short, with 13 bases between. Libraries were prepared by immunoSEQ multiplex PCR; TCRdb keeps only in-frame clonotypes and omits some of them. Here the sample spans some 360,000 clones, about 90% being singletons. Participant-given clinical history determined each cohort assignment. Contact with a PCR-confirmed or clinician-diagnosed COVID-19 case occurred within 2 weeks of entry. The sample consisted of PBMCs or T cells enriched from blood (not recorded which). This chain joins TRBV30 and TRBJ2-7; D is unclear. This receptor was identified in a woman in her 30s who had been exposed to COVID-19. CDR3 residues: CAWSVTLGAYEQYF. The DNA of the CDR3 is TGTGCCTGGAGTGTAACCCTAGGAGCATACGAGCAGTACTTC.